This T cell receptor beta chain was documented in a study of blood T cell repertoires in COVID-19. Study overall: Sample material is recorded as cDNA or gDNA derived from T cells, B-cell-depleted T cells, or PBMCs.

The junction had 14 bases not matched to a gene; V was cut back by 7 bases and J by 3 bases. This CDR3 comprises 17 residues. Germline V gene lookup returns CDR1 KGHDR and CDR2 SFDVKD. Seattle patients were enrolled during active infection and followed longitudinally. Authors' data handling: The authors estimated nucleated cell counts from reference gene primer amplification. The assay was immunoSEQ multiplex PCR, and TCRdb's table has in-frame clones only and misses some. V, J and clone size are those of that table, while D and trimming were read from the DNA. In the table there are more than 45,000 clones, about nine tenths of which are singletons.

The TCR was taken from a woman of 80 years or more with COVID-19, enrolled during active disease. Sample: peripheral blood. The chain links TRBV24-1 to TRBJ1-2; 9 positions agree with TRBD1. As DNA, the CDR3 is TGTGCCACCAGCCATACGAACCGGGACAGGGCCCACTATGGCTACACCTTC. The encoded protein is CATSHTNRDRAHYGYTF.